The 2 T cell receptor beta chains given below trace back to one sample, sequenced in a study of chronic HIV infection and antiretroviral therapy. TCRdb reanalysed the 5' RACE reads using MiXCR and keeps one entry per CDR3 protein. This table holds around 31,000 distinct CDR3 sequences, roughly 8.7% found once. Sequencing was performed on peripheral blood. The receptor source for this set is an adult who had HIV and had not received antiretroviral therapy, or was an uninfected healthy control (not recorded which).

Here the CDR3 reads CASSFVRTEAFF. CDR3 in DNA: TGTGCCAGCAGCTTCGTCAGGACTGAAGCTTTCTTT. J is TRBJ1-1 and V is TRBV7-2, with D hard to call. The CDR3 is made up of 12 amino acids. The V gene's germline CDR1 is SGHTA and CDR2 FQGNSA. Trimming stripped 3 bases from V and 5 bases from J, with 7 bases between. Full variable domain (missing parts from reference TRBV7-2 and TRBJ1-1): GAGVSQSPSNKVTEKGKDVELRCDPISGHTALYWYRQSLGQGLEFLIYFQGNSAPDKSGLPSDRFSAERTGGSVSTLTIQRTQQEDSAVYLCASSFVRTEAFFGQGTRLTVV.

This clonotype was seen a handful of times. This sequence joins TRBV6-6 and TRBJ2-1; TRBD2 aligns across 9 bases. Germline V gene data show CDR1 as MNHNY and CDR2 as SVGAGI (reference sequence). The CDR3 length is 17 residues. V was clipped by 0 bases and J by 8 bases; unmatched bases: 11. CDR3 loop: CASSYSPLAGGLDEQFF. CDR3 nucleotides: TGTGCCAGCAGTTACTCCCCTTTGGCGGGGGGGCTGGATGAGCAGTTCTTC.